This is a list of T cell receptor beta chains from one sample in a study of blood T cell repertoires in COVID-19. Sequencing was performed with immunoSEQ multiplex PCR; in TCRdb, only in-frame clones are kept and a portion is missing. The table shows approximately 530,000 clones, with roughly nine tenths occurring only once. The sample consisted of peripheral blood. The source is a woman in her 50s with COVID-19, enrolled during active disease. The CDR3 runs from the conserved cysteine through the conserved F or W. A D gene is named only where the DNA matches it firmly. Clone size is shown for a subset of rows, as once, few, many or a class of expanded clone.

D	V	size	J	CDR3	DNA
TRBD1	TRBV9	NA	TRBJ1-1	CASSVSGTGGTEAFF	TGTGCCAGCAGCGTCTCCGGGACAGGGGGCACTGAAGCTTTCTTT
TRBD1	TRBV10-3	few	TRBJ1-3	CATTPGTGFGNTIYF	TGTGCCACGACTCCCGGGACAGGGTTTGGAAACACCATATATTTT
NA	TRBV5-6	NA	TRBJ1-4	CASSLGTGHPFF	TGTGCCAGCAGCTTGGGGACGGGACACCCGTTTTTT
TRBD2	TRBV10-3	once	TRBJ2-3	CAISDLSGTSGGPKASTDTQYF	TGTGCCATCAGTGACCTGTCGGGGACTAGCGGGGGGCCCAAGGCTAGCACAGATACGCAGTATTTT
TRBD1	TRBV7-9	NA	TRBJ1-1	CASSPGQGRRGNTEAFF	TGTGCCAGCAGCCCGGGACAGGGGCGTCGGGGGAACACTGAAGCTTTCTTT
TRBD2	TRBV27	NA	TRBJ2-3	CASSSQRGGRPDTQYF	TGTGCCAGCAGTTCCCAGCGGGGGGGCCGTCCAGATACGCAGTATTTT
NA	TRBV6-4	NA	TRBJ2-3	CASSDGGVADTQYF	TGTGCCAGCAGTGATGGAGGGGTGGCAGATACGCAGTATTTT
NA	TRBV30	NA	TRBJ1-2	CAWSRNYGYTF	TGTGCCTGGAGCCGTAACTATGGCTACACCTTC
TRBD2	TRBV7-2	NA	TRBJ2-3	CASSRGLAGGLDTQYF	TGTGCCAGCAGTCGTGGACTAGCGGGGGGGCTGGATACGCAGTATTTT
NA	TRBV27	NA	TRBJ1-1	CASSLSGGVGTEAFF	TGTGCCAGCAGTTTATCGGGGGGTGTAGGCACTGAAGCTTTCTTT
NA	TRBV6-5	NA	TRBJ2-7	CASRVDTRTYEQYF	TGTGCCAGCAGGGTGGACACCCGCACCTACGAGCAGTACTTC
NA	TRBV5-4	NA	TRBJ2-2	CASSLAVTGELFF	TGTGCCAGCAGCTTGGCAGTTACCGGGGAGCTGTTTTTT
TRBD1	TRBV6-1	NA	TRBJ2-4	CASSGTGSLAKNIQYF	TGTGCCAGCAGTGGGACAGGCTCGCTAGCCAAAAACATTCAGTACTTC
NA	TRBV5-4	NA	TRBJ2-7	CASSWGTRLTYEQYF	TGTGCCAGCAGCTGGGGGACTCGACTCACCTACGAGCAGTACTTC
NA	TRBV18	NA	TRBJ1-1	CASSPGGADTEAFF	TGTGCCAGCTCACCAGGGGGCGCGGACACTGAAGCTTTCTTT
NA	TRBV28	NA	TRBJ2-3	CASSFSGHSTDTQYF	TGTGCCAGCAGTTTCAGTGGACACTCCACAGATACGCAGTATTTT
NA	TRBV4-2	NA	TRBJ1-2	CASSPQDEGRVYGYTF	TGTGCCAGCAGCCCTCAGGATGAGGGAAGAGTCTATGGCTACACCTTC
NA	TRBV9	NA	TRBJ1-1	CASSVGVGGDTEAFF	TGTGCCAGCAGCGTAGGTGTGGGGGGGGACACTGAAGCTTTCTTT
TRBD1	TRBV24-1	NA	TRBJ1-2	CATSDPGQGNYGYTF	TGTGCCACCAGTGACCCGGGACAGGGTAACTATGGCTACACCTTC
NA	TRBV19	NA	TRBJ1-2	CASTGDGYTF	TGTGCCAGCACCGGGGATGGCTACACCTTC
TRBD1	TRBV12-3/TRBV12-4	NA	TRBJ2-1	CATSGQGANEQFF	TGTGCCACGTCGGGACAGGGGGCAAATGAGCAGTTCTTC
NA	TRBV30	NA	TRBJ1-4	CAWRAGISTNEKLFF	TGTGCCTGGAGGGCCGGGATCTCAACTAATGAAAAACTGTTTTTT
NA	TRBV3-1/TRBV3-2	NA	TRBJ1-2	CASSQRGGGYTF	TGTGCCAGCAGCCAACGGGGAGGGGGCTACACCTTC
NA	TRBV19	NA	TRBJ2-2	CASSIQGNTGELFF	TGTGCCAGTAGTATCCAGGGGAACACCGGGGAGCTGTTTTTT
NA	TRBV21-1	NA	TRBJ1-4	CASSKAQGAKLFF	TGTGCCAGCAGCAAAGCGCAGGGGGCGAAACTGTTTTTT
TRBD1	TRBV3-1/TRBV3-2	NA	TRBJ1-1	CASSGTGLTEAFF	TGTGCCAGCAGCGGGACAGGGTTGACTGAAGCTTTCTTT
NA	TRBV2	NA	TRBJ1-1	CASRVNMETEAFF	TGTGCCAGCAGGGTAAACATGGAGACTGAAGCTTTCTTT
NA	TRBV7-6	NA	TRBJ1-1	CASSTTGNTEAFF	TGTGCCAGCAGCACGACAGGAAACACTGAAGCTTTCTTT
TRBD2	TRBV3-1/TRBV3-2	NA	TRBJ2-2	CASSPRLAGGQNTGELFF	TGTGCCAGCAGCCCCAGACTAGCGGGGGGGCAGAACACCGGGGAGCTGTTTTTT